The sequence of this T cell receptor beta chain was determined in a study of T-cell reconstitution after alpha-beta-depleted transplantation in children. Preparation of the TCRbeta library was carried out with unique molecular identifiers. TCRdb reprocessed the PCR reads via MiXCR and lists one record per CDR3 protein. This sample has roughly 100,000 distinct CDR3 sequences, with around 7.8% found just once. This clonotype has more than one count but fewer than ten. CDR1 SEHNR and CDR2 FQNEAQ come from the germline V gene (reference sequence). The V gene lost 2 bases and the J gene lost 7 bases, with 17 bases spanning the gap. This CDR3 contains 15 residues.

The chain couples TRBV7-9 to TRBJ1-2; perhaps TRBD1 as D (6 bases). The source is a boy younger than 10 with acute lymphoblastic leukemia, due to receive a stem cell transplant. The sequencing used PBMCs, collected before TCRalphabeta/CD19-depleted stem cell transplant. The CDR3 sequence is CASSLPPQGASGYTF. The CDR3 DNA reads TGTGCCAGCAGCTTACCTCCACAGGGAGCCAGTGGCTACACCTTC. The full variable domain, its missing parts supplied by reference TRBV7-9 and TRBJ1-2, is DTGVSQNPRHKITKRGQNVTFRCDPISEHNRLYWYRQTLGQGPEFLTYFQNEAQLEKSRLLSDRFSAERPKGSFSTLEIQRTEQGDSAMYLCASSLPPQGASGYTFGSGTRLTVV.